This TCR beta chain stems from a study of T cell responses to AZD1222 COVID-19 vaccine. Profiling relied on immunoSEQ multiplex PCR, and the TCRdb table lists in-frame clones only, not all of them. This sample carries more than 95,000 clones, 91% of them seen once, and the ten largest clones take roughly 42%. Germline-derived CDR1 and CDR2 are SGHRS and YFSETQ. The CDR3 consists of 16 residues. V lost 2 bases and J lost 2; bases outside the gene matches: 9. The chain recombines TRBV5-1 with TRBJ2-7; 8 positions match TRBD1. This receptor was taken from an adult in good health. The sample in question was peripheral blood, obtained on day 0 of AZD1222 vaccination. The CDR3 DNA reads as TGCGCCAGCAGCTTCCTAGGACCGGGACAGGCCTACGAGCAGTACTTC. Its protein product is CASSFLGPGQAYEQYF.